This T cell receptor (beta chain) was captured by sequencing in a study of T cells after yellow fever vaccination. At the level of the study: Fractions of low cell number were prepared using SMART-Seq v4 Ultra Low Input.

Production of TCR cDNA was by 5'RACE template switching, which also added a universal primer site and UMIs. MiXCR, applied by TCRdb to the 5' RACE reads, yields one record per CDR3 protein. The sample holds some 250,000 distinct CDR3 sequences, roughly 3.7% seen once. This clonotype was found many times. Its target is unknown. Germline V gene data show CDR1 as LGHDT and CDR2 as YNNKEL (reference sequence). CDR3 length: 14 residues. Trimming took off 0 bases at V and 4 bases at J, with 7 bases between the two ends. Points from the study as a whole: The CD4 and CD8 compartments had a small share of their clonotypes in common. Post-booster repertoires again held most primary-vaccination clones (about 96% CD4, around 90% CD8).

The chain joins TRBV3-1 to TRBJ1-3, with a tentative D call TRBD1 (5 bases). This material consisted of PBMCs, taken 15 days after the yellow fever booster vaccination. This clonotype was sampled from a man between 18 and 35 years old who received the YFV17D yellow fever vaccine. CDR3: CASSQEGEGNTIYF. The CDR3 DNA is TGTGCCAGCAGCCAAGAAGGGGAGGGAAACACCATATATTTT. Supplemented by reference TRBV3-1 and TRBJ1-3, the full variable domain reads DTAVSQTPKYLVTQMGNDKSIKCEQNLGHDTMYWYKQDSKKFLKIMFSYNNKELIINETVPNRFSPKSPDKAHLNLHINSLELGDSAVYFCASSQEGEGNTIYFGEGSWLTVV.